Listed here are 5 T cell receptor beta chains from one sample, sequenced in a study of blood T cell repertoires in COVID-19. Using immunoSEQ multiplex PCR, the repertoire was profiled, and TCRdb retains in-frame clones only, with some absent. The sample comprises tens of thousands of clones, more than 80% of which are singletons, and 15% to 20% rests with the top ten. Material: peripheral blood. These receptor sequences come from a woman aged 55-69 years with acute or convalescent COVID-19.

The rearrangement links TRBV6-5 to TRBJ1-1; 8 positions match TRBD1. There are 13 residues in the CDR3. V trimming: 6 bases; J trimming: 7 bases; junction bases outside the gene matches: 7. The germline V gene encodes CDR1 MNHEY and CDR2 SVGAGI. This chain's CDR3 is CASRRQGFDEAFF. The CDR3 DNA follows: TGTGCCAGCAGGAGACAGGGGTTCGATGAAGCTTTCTTT.

This clone was detected once. CDR3 region: CASSQAEGAEYF. CDR3 bases: TGTGCCAGCAGCCAAGCCGAGGGGGCTGAGTACTTC. This chain connects TRBV3-1 (or the pseudogene TRBV3-2) to TRBJ2-7, with 7 nucleotides matching TRBD1. V was clipped by 1 base and J by 11 bases; unmatched bases: 5. Per germline, CDR1 LGHDT and CDR2 YNNKEL (reference sequence). The CDR3 runs to 12 residues.

The rearrangement uses TRBV30 and TRBJ2-7, with 8 bases fitting TRBD1. CDR1 GTSNPN and CDR2 SVGIG come from the germline V gene (reference sequence). CDR3 length: 13 amino acids. Germline trimming cut 1 base from V and 4 bases from J; bases unmatched to any gene: 3. The CDR3 is CAWSGDRHYEQYF. For the CDR3, the DNA is TGTGCCTGGAGTGGGGACAGGCATTACGAGCAGTACTTC.

The V and J genes are TRBV7-9 and TRBJ1-4, with TRBD1 as a possible D gene (5 bases). The CDR3 runs 13 residues. Germline loops: CDR1 SEHNR, CDR2 FQNEAQ (reference sequence). V gave up 4 bases and J gave up 8 bases, with 11 bases separating them. The CDR3 protein is CASSYQGEEKLFF. The CDR3 DNA is TGTGCCAGCAGCTACCAGGGTGAGGAAAAACTGTTTTTT.

The chain has TRBV5-4 and TRBJ2-7, with 10 positions matching TRBD1. The V and J ends lost 3 bases and 1 base, in that order; junction bases with no gene match: 7. Germline CDR1 reads SGHNT; CDR2 reads YYREEE (reference sequence). CDR3 size: 16 residues. DNA for the CDR3: TGTGCCAGCAGCTGGAAACCGGGACAGGGGTCCTACGAGCAGTACTTC. The encoded protein is CASSWKPGQGSYEQYF.